Presented here are 31 T cell receptor beta chains from one specimen sequenced in a study of OX40 agonist ivuxolimab in advanced cancers. TCRdb's table, derived via immunoSEQ multiplex PCR, lists solely in-frame clones and lacks some. The repertoire holds some 74,000 clones, with about nine tenths as singletons. The source material was CD4+ or CD8+ T cells sorted from blood, sampled in a trial of the OX40 agonist ivuxolimab. The source of these receptors is an adult with an advanced solid tumor such as melanoma, head and neck, liver or kidney cancer.

This clone was counted a single time. The CDR3 loop reads CASSIGWTVSNQPQHF. DNA of the CDR3: TGTGCCAGTAGTATTGGATGGACGGTTAGCAATCAGCCCCAGCATTTT. J is TRBJ1-5 and V is TRBV19; D is uncertain. Per the germline V gene, CDR1 is LNHDA and CDR2 is SQIVND (reference sequence). The germline V and J ends were trimmed by 3 bases and 0 bases, with 12 bases remaining between them. This CDR3 is 16 amino acids long.

The chain recombines TRBV7-6 with TRBJ2-1; D not resolved. The CDR3 covers 12 residues. Per germline, CDR1 SGHVS and CDR2 FNYEAQ. Deletions cut 5 bases from V and 2 bases from J, with 4 bases between. The CDR3 loop reads CASSPTYNEQFF. In nucleotides, the CDR3 is TGTGCCAGCAGCCCGACCTACAATGAGCAGTTCTTC.

V usage is TRBV9 and J usage is TRBJ2-5; 12 bases are shared with TRBD2. Germline V gene lookup returns CDR1 SGDLS and CDR2 YYNGEE. There are 16 residues in the CDR3. V lost 0 bases to trimming and J lost 7 bases; unmatched junction nucleotides: 7. The CDR3 DNA reads as TGTGCCAGCAGCGTAGGACTAGCGGGAGTTGAGGTGACCCAGTACTTC. Translation gives CASSVGLAGVEVTQYF. The variable domain in full, with the rest retrieved from reference TRBV9 and TRBJ2-5, is DSGVTQTPKHLITATGQRVTLRCSPRSGDLSVYWYQQSLDQGLQFLIQYYNGEERAKGNILERFSAQQFPDLHSELNLSSLELGDSALYFCASSVGLAGVEVTQYFGPGTRLLVL.

Worth noting for this clone: An end of the junction differs from the germline gene, which may be a read error. The rearrangement uses TRBV6-5 and TRBJ2-7; D possibly corresponds to TRBD1 (6 bases). Germline CDR1 is MNHEY and CDR2 is SVGAGI. This CDR3 contains 14 residues. Here the CDR3 reads CASKSGHGPLRRDF. The CDR3 DNA is TGTGCCTCAAAATCGGGACACGGACCTCTACGAAGGGACTTC.

This chain uses TRBV14 with TRBJ2-7; 7 nucleotides match TRBD2. The junction had 5 bases not matched to a gene; V was cut back by 1 base and J by 2 bases. CDR3 size: 15 residues. From germline, CDR1 is SGHDN and CDR2 FVKESK. The CDR3 region is CASSQGGGSAYEQYF. The CDR3 DNA follows: TGTGCCAGCAGCCAAGGCGGCGGGAGTGCCTACGAGCAGTACTTC.

The CDR3 is CASRVGGDYEQYF. In nucleotides, the CDR3 is TGTGCCAGTAGAGTTGGAGGGGACTACGAGCAGTACTTC. J is TRBJ2-7 and V is TRBV19, with D perhaps TRBD2 (6 bases). CDR1 and CDR2 from the germline V gene are LNHDA and SQIVND (reference sequence). CDR3 size: 13 residues. V was trimmed by 6 bases and J by 3 bases, leaving 12 bases between them.

The chain couples TRBV29-1 to TRBJ2-3; the match to TRBD2 covers 9 bases. Trimming removed 1 base from V and 5 bases from J; junction bases left unmatched: 4. This CDR3 contains 14 residues. Germline assignment: CDR1 SQVTM and CDR2 ANQGSEA. The CDR3 loop reads CSVEVAGEVDTQYF. The CDR3, as DNA: TGCAGCGTTGAAGTAGCGGGAGAGGTAGATACGCAGTATTTT.

The chain combines TRBV18 with TRBJ2-5, with D unresolved. The CDR3 runs 16 residues. The V gene lost 0 bases and the J gene lost 1 base, with 12 bases spanning the gap. The germline gives CDR1 KGHSH, CDR2 LQKENI. As DNA, the CDR3 is TGTGCCAGCTCACCACCGGTTAGGCCCCGCCAAGAGACCCAGTACTTC. Protein sequence: CASSPPVRPRQETQYF.

The gene calls are TRBV5-4 and TRBJ2-2; 8 bases fit TRBD2. Germline CDR1 SGHNT, CDR2 YYREEE (reference sequence). Unmatched junction bases numbered 6, after V lost 4 bases and J lost 1 base. This CDR3 is built from 16 residues. The CDR3 DNA reads TGTGCCAGCAGCCCCGTGAGCGGGAGGAACACCGGGGAGCTGTTTTTT. Protein sequence: CASSPVSGRNTGELFF.

The chain's CDR3 is CSARDPPRPTF. The CDR3 DNA sequence: TGCAGTGCTAGAGATCCGCCCAGGCCCACCTTC. This chain connects TRBV20-1 to TRBJ1-2; no clear D gene. V was shortened by 0 bases and J by 13 bases, with 12 bases between the two germline ends. The CDR3 spans 11 residues. Per germline, CDR1 DFQATT and CDR2 SNEGSKA (reference sequence).

This clone was counted a single time. The V call is TRBV6-6, the J call TRBJ2-1; TRBD2 matches 7 bases. Germline CDR1 is MNHNY and CDR2 is SVGAGI (reference sequence). Losses at the gene ends were 2 bases for V and 8 bases for J; bases not matched to a gene: 3. This CDR3 is 13 amino acids long. This CDR3 is CASSYPGGHEQFF. For the CDR3, the DNA is TGTGCCAGCAGTTACCCGGGGGGACATGAGCAGTTCTTC.

The chain carries TRBV19 and TRBJ2-1; D not certain. The ends were cut back, 8 bases at V and 12 bases at J, with 11 bases in the middle. Germline values: CDR1 LNHDA, CDR2 SQIVND (reference sequence). There are 10 residues in the CDR3. This chain's CDR3 is CASGFESQFF. The CDR3 DNA reads TGTGCCAGTGGATTCGAGTCGCAGTTCTTC.

The chain uses TRBV21-1 and TRBJ2-7; the table gives TRBD1 as D, unverified against the DNA. TRBV21-1 is shown as a pseudogene. The CDR3 runs to 20 residues. The CDR3 is CASSKWVARGHQRDSYEQYF. The CDR3 region has the DNA TGTGCCAGCAGCAAATGGGTCGCCAGGGGGCATCAGCGGGACTCGTACGAGCAGTACTTC.

The rearrangement links TRBV11-3 to TRBJ2-7, with 10 bases fitting TRBD1. CDR1 is SGHNT, CDR2 YENEEA, per germline. The CDR3 covers 12 residues. V shed 5 bases and J 6 bases; nucleotides not matched to a gene: 1. Here the CDR3 DNA reads TGTGCCAGCAGCCGGGACAGGGGCGAGCAGTACTTC. It codes for CASSRDRGEQYF.

In regard to this clone: Other DNA sequences within the sample encode an identical CDR3. The V and J genes are TRBV7-6 and TRBJ2-5; 9 bases agree with TRBD1. Trimming took 5 bases from V and 2 from J; bases not matched to a gene: 6. The CDR3 length is 15 residues. Per the germline V gene, CDR1 is SGHVS and CDR2 is FNYEAQ. The CDR3: CASSLGTGRQETQYF. The CDR3 nucleotides are TGTGCCAGCAGCCTTGGGACAGGGAGACAAGAGACCCAGTACTTC. Based on the CDR3 plus reference TRBV7-6 and TRBJ2-5, the full variable domain is GAGVSQSPRYKVTKRGQDVALRCDPISGHVSLYWYRQALGQGPEFLTYFNYEAQQDKSGLPNDRFSAERPEGSISTLTIQRTEQRDSAMYRCASSLGTGRQETQYFGPGTRLLVL.

The chain employs TRBV5-4 and TRBJ2-3; D not resolved. The CDR3 spans 14 residues. V was trimmed by 4 bases and J by 6 bases, leaving 15 bases between them. Germline values: CDR1 SGHNT, CDR2 YYREEE (reference sequence). CDR3 amino acids: CASSRTARLDTQYF. The CDR3 DNA sequence: TGTGCCAGCAGCCGCACAGCCCGGCTGGATACGCAGTATTTT.

V gene TRBV14 combines with J gene TRBJ2-1; 12 bases fit TRBD2. The V gene end was trimmed by 2 bases and the J gene end by 3 bases; junction bases not matched to a gene: 14. The germline V gene has CDR1 SGHDN and CDR2 FVKESK. The CDR3 loop spans 20 amino acids. CDR3 amino acids: CASSQSEGSLAGGIYNEQFF. The DNA for the CDR3 is TGTGCCAGCAGCCAATCAGAGGGGTCACTAGCGGGAGGTATCTACAATGAGCAGTTCTTC. Complete variable domain (other parts from reference TRBV14 and TRBJ2-1): EAGVTQFPSHSVIEKGQTVTLRCDPISGHDNLYWYRRVMGKEIKFLLHFVKESKQDESGMPNNRFLAERTGGTYSTLKVQPAELEDSGVYFCASSQSEGSLAGGIYNEQFFGPGTRLTVL.

The count of this clone is one. This rearrangement joins TRBV6-1 to TRBJ1-4; D gene ambiguous. The V end was cut by 4 bases, the J end by 7 bases, with 4 bases between. Germline V gives CDR1 MNHNS, CDR2 SASEGT. This CDR3 has 11 amino acids. CDR3 in amino acids: CASSGSEKLFF. Here the CDR3 DNA reads TGTGCCAGCAGTGGGAGTGAAAAACTGTTTTTT.

This clone is a singleton in its sample. The rearrangement uses TRBV2 and TRBJ1-5; no clear D gene. Germline values: CDR1 SNHLY, CDR2 FYNNEI. CDR3 length equals 18 residues. Trimming took off 4 bases at V and 7 bases at J, with 26 bases between the two ends. The CDR3 coding sequence is TGTGCCAGCAGTGCTTTGGAAGGGATTGGGTTCCTTGGACAGCCCCAGCATTTT. Residues: CASSALEGIGFLGQPQHF.

The chain recombines TRBV29-1 with TRBJ2-1; D not certain. The CDR3 length is 13 residues. The ends were cut back, 2 bases at V and 5 bases at J, with 10 bases in the middle. Germline-derived CDR1 and CDR2 are SQVTM and ANQGSEA. The CDR3, as DNA: TGCAGCGTTGAAACGGGCCGGCACAATGAGCAGTTCTTC. Translating it yields CSVETGRHNEQFF.

J is TRBJ2-2 and V is TRBV5-1; the match to TRBD1 covers 12 bases. V lost 4 bases to trimming and J lost 4 bases; unmatched junction nucleotides: 5. The CDR3 spans 16 residues. Germline loops: CDR1 SGHRS, CDR2 YFSETQ. The CDR3 region has the DNA TGCGCCAGCAGCCTAGGGACAGGGGGCCGCACCGGGGAGCTGTTTTTT. It is translated as CASSLGTGGRTGELFF.

V is TRBV28 and J is TRBJ2-5; maybe TRBD2 (6 bases). Germline CDR1 is MDHEN and CDR2 is SYDVKM. Trimming pared 5 bases from V and 5 bases from J, leaving 9 bases between. The CDR3 is made up of 12 amino acids. CDR3 residues: CASSAGGETQYF. CDR3 nucleotide sequence: TGTGCCAGCAGTGCCGGAGGGGAGACCCAGTACTTC.

The genes are TRBV11-2 and TRBJ2-5; 9 bases line up with TRBD1. Germline CDR1 SGHAT, CDR2 FQNNGV. V gave up 5 bases and J gave up 7 bases; unmatched junction bases: 11. CDR3 size: 15 residues. CDR3 in amino acids: CASSPPGTGKGTQYF. The CDR3 DNA sequence: TGTGCCAGCAGCCCTCCCGGGACAGGGAAAGGGACCCAGTACTTC.

The CDR3 is CSVEWSGSNTEAFF. The CDR3 nucleotides read TGCAGCGTTGAATGGTCAGGGTCGAACACTGAAGCTTTCTTT. The chain joins TRBV29-1 to TRBJ1-1; a weak D match, TRBD1 (5 bases). Trimming removed 2 bases at V and 1 base at J, with 11 bases between. The CDR3 spans 14 residues. Germline V gene data show CDR1 as SQVTM and CDR2 as ANQGSEA.

The chain combines TRBV30 with TRBJ2-1; 7 bases are a match to TRBD1. The junction had 10 bases not matched to a gene; V was cut back by 6 bases and J by 2 bases. The CDR3 has 15 residues. Germline V gene lookup returns CDR1 GTSNPN and CDR2 SVGIG (reference sequence). CDR3 in amino acids: CACPREGGAYNEQFF. The CDR3 bases are TGTGCCTGTCCCCGGGAAGGGGGCGCCTACAATGAGCAGTTCTTC.

This chain links TRBV19 with TRBJ2-2, with TRBD2 as a possible D gene (6 bases). V was clipped by 5 bases and J by 4 bases, with 17 bases between them. Germline V gene lookup returns CDR1 LNHDA and CDR2 SQIVND (reference sequence). The CDR3 has 16 amino acids. As DNA, the CDR3 is TGTGCCAGTAGTGACCCCGGGACTTTGGGCACCGGGGAGCTGTTTTTT. Encoded protein: CASSDPGTLGTGELFF.

This rearrangement joins TRBV10-1 to TRBJ2-4; D remains ambiguous. The germline V gene has CDR1 WNHNN and CDR2 SYGVQD (reference sequence). Between the trimmed V and J ends, which lost 3 bases and 4 bases, there was a span of 10 bases. The CDR3 spans 14 residues. As DNA, the CDR3 is TGCGCCAGCAGTGACCAAGCCAATAAAAACATTCAGTACTTC. Residues: CASSDQANKNIQYF.

The chain is built from TRBV7-2 and TRBJ2-5; 7 nucleotides agree with TRBD2. Germline V lookup: CDR1 SGHTA, CDR2 FQGNSA. CDR3 length: 15 amino acids. Losses at the gene ends were 1 base for V and 3 bases for J; bases not matched to a gene: 5. This chain's CDR3 is CASSLGGREKETQYF. CDR3 nucleotide sequence: TGTGCCAGCAGCTTAGGAGGGAGGGAAAAAGAGACCCAGTACTTC.

The rearrangement links TRBV11-2 to TRBJ2-5, with a weak D call TRBD2 (6 bases). Germline CDR1 and CDR2: SGHAT and FQNNGV. The CDR3 extends over 14 amino acids. The V and J ends lost 5 bases and 5 bases respectively, with 15 bases between them. The CDR3 sequence: CASSPGLGGETQYF. The CDR3 DNA is TGTGCCAGCAGCCCCGGTTTAGGAGGGGAGACCCAGTACTTC.

V is TRBV5-6 and J is TRBJ1-2; D is ambiguous. Germline CDR1 and CDR2: SGHDT and YYEEEE. This CDR3 is built from 13 residues. V was trimmed by 2 bases and J by 2 bases, leaving 7 bases between them. CDR3 DNA sequence: TGTGCCAGCAGCTTTGAAGGGAACTATGGCTACACCTTC. Protein product: CASSFEGNYGYTF.

The chain has TRBV2 and TRBJ2-5; TRBD2 agrees at 8 bases. V gave up 4 bases and J gave up 5 bases; unmatched junction bases: 3. Germline V CDR1 and CDR2: SNHLY, FYNNEI. This CDR3 comprises 13 residues. CDR3 region: CASSAGGRETQYF. CDR3 DNA: TGTGCCAGCAGTGCGGGGGGGAGGGAGACCCAGTACTTC.